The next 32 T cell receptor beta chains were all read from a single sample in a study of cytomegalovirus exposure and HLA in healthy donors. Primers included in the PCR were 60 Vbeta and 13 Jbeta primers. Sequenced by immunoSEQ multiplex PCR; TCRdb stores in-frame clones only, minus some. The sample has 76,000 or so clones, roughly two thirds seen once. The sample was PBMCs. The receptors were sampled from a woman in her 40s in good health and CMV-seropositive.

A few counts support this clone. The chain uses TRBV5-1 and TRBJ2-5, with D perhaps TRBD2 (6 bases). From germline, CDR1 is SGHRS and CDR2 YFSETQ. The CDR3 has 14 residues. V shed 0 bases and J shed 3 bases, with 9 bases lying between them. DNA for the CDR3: TGCGCCAGCAGCTTGGGGGCGGGAAAAGAGACCCAGTACTTC. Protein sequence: CASSLGAGKETQYF.

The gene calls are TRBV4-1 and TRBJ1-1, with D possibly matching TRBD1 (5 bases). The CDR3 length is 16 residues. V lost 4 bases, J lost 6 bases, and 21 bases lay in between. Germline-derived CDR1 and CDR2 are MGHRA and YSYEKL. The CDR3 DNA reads TGCGCCAGCAGCCTCACTAAGGACATCCCGGGGGCTGAAGCTTTCTTT. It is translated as CASSLTKDIPGAEAFF.

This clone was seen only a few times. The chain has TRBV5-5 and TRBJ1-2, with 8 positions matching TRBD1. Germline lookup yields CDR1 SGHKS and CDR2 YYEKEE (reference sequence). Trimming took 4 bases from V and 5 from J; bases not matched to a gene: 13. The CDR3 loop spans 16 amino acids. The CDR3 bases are TGTGCCAGCAGCCCGAGTCCGGGACAGGTTTTTTATGGCTACACCTTC. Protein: CASSPSPGQVFYGYTF.

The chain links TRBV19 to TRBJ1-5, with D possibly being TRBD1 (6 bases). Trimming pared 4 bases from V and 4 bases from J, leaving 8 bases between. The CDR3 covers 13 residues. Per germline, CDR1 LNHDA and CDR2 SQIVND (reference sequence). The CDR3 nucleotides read TGTGCCAGTAGTACAACAGGGAATCAGCCCCAGCATTTT. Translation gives CASSTTGNQPQHF.

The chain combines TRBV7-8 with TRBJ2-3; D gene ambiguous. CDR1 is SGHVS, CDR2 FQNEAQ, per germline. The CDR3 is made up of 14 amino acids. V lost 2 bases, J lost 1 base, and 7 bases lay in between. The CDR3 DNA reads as TGTGCCAGCAGCTTATATACTCGCACAGATACGCAGTATTTT. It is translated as CASSLYTRTDTQYF.

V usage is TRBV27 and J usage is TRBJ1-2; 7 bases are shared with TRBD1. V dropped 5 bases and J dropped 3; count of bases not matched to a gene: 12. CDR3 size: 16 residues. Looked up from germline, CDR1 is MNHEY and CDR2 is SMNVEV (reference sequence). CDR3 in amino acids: CASSEQGTEGYYGYTF. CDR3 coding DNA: TGTGCCAGCAGTGAACAAGGGACAGAGGGTTACTATGGCTACACCTTC.

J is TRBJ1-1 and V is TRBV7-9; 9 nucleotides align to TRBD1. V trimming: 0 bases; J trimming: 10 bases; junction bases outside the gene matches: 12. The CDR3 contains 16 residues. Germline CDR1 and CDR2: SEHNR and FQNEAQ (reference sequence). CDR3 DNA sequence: TGTGCCAGCAGCTTAGCCCTCGGGACAGGGATAAGGGGAGCTTTCTTT. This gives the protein CASSLALGTGIRGAFF.

The CDR3 nucleotides read TGTGCCAGCAGTTCGGACCCTCCGGGGACTGAAGCTTTCTTT. The encoded protein is CASSSDPPGTEAFF. The chain links TRBV6-5 to TRBJ1-1; unclear D gene. Germline V gives CDR1 MNHEY, CDR2 SVGAGI. There are 14 residues in the CDR3. V lost 4 bases, J lost 5 bases, and 14 bases lay in between.

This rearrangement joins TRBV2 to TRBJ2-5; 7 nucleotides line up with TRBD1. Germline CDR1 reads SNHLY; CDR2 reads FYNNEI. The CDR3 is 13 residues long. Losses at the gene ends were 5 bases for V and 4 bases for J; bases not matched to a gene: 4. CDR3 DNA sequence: TGTGCCAGCAGTACCGACAGGGTAGAGACCCAGTACTTC. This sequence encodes CASSTDRVETQYF.

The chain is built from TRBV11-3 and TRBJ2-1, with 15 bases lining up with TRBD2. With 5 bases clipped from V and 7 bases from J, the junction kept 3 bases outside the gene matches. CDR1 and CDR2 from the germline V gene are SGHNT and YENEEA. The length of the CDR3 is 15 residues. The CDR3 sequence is CASSTGTSGGNEQFF. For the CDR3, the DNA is TGTGCCAGCAGCACCGGGACTAGCGGGGGGAATGAGCAGTTCTTC.

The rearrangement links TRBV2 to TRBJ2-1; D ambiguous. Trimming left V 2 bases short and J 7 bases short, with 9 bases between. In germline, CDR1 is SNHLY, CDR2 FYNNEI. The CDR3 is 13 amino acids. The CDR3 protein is CASSETVVNEQFF. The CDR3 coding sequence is TGTGCCAGCAGTGAAACGGTAGTGAATGAGCAGTTCTTC.

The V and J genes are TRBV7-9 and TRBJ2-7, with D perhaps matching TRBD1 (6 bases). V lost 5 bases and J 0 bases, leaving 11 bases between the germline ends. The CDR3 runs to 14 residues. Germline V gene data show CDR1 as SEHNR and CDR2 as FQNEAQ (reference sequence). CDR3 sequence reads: CASSPGQLSYEQYF. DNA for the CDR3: TGTGCCAGCAGCCCCGGACAGCTCTCCTACGAGCAGTACTTC.

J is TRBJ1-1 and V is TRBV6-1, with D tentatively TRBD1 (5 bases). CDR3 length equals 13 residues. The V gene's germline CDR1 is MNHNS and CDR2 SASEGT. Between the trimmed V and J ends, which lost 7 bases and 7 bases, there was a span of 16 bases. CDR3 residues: CASIALQVNEAFF. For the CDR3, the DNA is TGTGCCAGCATAGCATTACAGGTGAATGAAGCTTTCTTT.

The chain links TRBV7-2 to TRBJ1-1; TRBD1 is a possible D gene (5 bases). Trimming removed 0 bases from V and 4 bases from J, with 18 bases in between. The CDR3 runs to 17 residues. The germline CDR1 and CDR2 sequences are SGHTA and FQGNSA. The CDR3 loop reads CASSLAPQGASRTEAFF. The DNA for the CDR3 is TGTGCCAGCAGCTTAGCTCCCCAAGGGGCGAGTCGCACTGAAGCTTTCTTT.

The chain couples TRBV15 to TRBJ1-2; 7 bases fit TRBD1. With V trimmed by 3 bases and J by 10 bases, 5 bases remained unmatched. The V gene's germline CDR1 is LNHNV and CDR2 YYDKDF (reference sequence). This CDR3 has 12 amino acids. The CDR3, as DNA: TGTGCCACCAGCAGTTGGGACAGAGACTACACCTTC. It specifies CATSSWDRDYTF.

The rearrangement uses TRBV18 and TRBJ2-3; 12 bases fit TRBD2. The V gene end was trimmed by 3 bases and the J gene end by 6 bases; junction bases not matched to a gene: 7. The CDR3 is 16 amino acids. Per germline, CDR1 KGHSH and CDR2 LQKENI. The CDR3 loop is CASSPYLAGGPDTQYF. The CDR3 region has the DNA TGTGCCAGCTCACCTTACCTAGCGGGAGGGCCGGATACGCAGTATTTT.

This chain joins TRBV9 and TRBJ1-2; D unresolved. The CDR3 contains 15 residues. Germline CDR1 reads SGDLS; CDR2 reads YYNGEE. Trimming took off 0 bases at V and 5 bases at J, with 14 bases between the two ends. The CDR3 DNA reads TGTGCCAGCAGCGTAGGGGCAGAACCCCAATATGGCTACACCTTC. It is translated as CASSVGAEPQYGYTF. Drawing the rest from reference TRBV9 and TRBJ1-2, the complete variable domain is DSGVTQTPKHLITATGQRVTLRCSPRSGDLSVYWYQQSLDQGLQFLIQYYNGEERAKGNILERFSAQQFPDLHSELNLSSLELGDSALYFCASSVGAEPQYGYTFGSGTRLTVV.

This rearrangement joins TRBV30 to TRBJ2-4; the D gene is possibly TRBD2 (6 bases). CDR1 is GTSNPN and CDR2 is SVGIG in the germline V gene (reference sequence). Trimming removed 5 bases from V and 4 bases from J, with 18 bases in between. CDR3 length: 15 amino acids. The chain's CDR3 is CAWARDFSPKNIQYF. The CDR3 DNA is TGTGCCTGGGCAAGGGACTTCAGTCCGAAAAACATTCAGTACTTC. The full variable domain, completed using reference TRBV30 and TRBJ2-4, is SQTIHQWPATLVQPVGSPLSLECTVEGTSNPNLYWYRQAAGRGLQLLFYSVGIGQISSEVPQNLSASRPQDRQFILSSKKLLLSDSGFYLCAWARDFSPKNIQYFGAGTRLSVL.

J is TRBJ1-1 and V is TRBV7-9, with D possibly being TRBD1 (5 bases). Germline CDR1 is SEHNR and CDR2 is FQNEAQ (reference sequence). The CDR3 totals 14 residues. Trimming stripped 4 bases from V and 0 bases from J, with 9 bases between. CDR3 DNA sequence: TGTGCCAGCAGCTCGGGACTGCTGAACACTGAAGCTTTCTTT. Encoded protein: CASSSGLLNTEAFF.

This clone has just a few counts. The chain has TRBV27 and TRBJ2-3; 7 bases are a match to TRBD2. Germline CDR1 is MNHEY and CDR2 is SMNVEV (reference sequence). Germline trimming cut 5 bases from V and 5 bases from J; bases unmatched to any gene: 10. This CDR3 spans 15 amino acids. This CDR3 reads CASSRSAGTGDTQYF. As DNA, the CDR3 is TGTGCCAGCAGTCGTTCAGCGGGGACGGGAGATACGCAGTATTTT.

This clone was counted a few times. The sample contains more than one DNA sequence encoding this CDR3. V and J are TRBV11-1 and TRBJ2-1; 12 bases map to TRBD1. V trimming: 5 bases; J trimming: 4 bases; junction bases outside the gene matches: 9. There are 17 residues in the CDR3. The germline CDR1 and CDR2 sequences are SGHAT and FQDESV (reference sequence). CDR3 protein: CASSPSGQGARYNEQFF. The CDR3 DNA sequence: TGTGCCAGCAGCCCGTCGGGACAGGGGGCGAGGTACAATGAGCAGTTCTTC.

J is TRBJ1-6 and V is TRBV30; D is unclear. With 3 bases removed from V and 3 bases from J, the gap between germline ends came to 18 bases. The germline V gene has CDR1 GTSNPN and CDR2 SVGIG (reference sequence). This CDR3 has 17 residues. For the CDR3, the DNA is TGTGCCTGGAGGGACCCCCCCCCGGGGTTCTATAATTCACCCCTCCACTTT. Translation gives CAWRDPPPGFYNSPLHF.

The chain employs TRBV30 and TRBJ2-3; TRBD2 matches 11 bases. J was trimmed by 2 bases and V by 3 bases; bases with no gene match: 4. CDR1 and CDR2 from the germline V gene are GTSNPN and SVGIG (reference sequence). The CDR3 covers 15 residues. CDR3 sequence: CAWRGTSGPTDTQYF. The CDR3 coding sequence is TGTGCCTGGAGGGGGACTAGCGGACCCACAGATACGCAGTATTTT.

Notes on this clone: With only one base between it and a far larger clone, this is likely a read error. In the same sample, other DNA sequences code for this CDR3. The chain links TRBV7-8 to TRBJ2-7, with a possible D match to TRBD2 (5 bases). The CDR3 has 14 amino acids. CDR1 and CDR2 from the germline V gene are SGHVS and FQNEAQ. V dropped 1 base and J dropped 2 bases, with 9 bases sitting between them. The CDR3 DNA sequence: TGTGCCAGCAGCTTAGGTGGAGGACCCTACGAGCAGTACTTC. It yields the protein CASSLGGGPYEQYF.

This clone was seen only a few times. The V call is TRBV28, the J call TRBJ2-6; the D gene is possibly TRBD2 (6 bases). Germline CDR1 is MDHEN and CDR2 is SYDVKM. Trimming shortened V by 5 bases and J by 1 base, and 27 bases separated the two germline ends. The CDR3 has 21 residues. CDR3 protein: CASSPLDDPRDGGSGANVLTF. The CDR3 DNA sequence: TGTGCCAGCAGTCCTCTTGATGACCCCAGGGACGGGGGTTCTGGGGCCAACGTCCTGACTTTC.

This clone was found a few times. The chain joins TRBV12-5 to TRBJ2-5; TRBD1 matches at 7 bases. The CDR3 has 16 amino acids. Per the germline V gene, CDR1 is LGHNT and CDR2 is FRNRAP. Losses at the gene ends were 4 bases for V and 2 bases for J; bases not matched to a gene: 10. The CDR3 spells CASGYYYRGGQETQYF. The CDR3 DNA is TGTGCTAGTGGTTACTACTACAGGGGTGGGCAAGAGACCCAGTACTTC.

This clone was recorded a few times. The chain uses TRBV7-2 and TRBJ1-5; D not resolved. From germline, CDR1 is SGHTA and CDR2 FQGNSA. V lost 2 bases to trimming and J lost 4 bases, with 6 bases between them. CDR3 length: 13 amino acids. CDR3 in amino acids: CASSLWQNQPQHF. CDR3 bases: TGTGCCAGCAGCTTATGGCAGAATCAGCCCCAGCATTTT.

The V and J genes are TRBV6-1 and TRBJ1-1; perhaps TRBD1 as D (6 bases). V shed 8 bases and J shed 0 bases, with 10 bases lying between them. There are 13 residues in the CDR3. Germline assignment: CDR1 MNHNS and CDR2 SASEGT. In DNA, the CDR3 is TGTGCCAGCGGATGGACAGTGAACACTGAAGCTTTCTTT. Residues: CASGWTVNTEAFF.

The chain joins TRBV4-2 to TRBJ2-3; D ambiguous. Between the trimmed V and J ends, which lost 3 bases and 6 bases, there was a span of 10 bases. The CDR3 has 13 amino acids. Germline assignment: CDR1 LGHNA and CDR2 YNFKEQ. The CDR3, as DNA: TGTGCCAGCAGCCATGATTTACGGGATACGCAGTATTTT. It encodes CASSHDLRDTQYF.

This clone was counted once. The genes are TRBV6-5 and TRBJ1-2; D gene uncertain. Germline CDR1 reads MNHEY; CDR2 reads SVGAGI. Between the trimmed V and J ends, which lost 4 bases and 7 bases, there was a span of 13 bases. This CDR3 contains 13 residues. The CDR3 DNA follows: TGTGCCAGCAGTTTCGACAATCTTGGTGGCTACACCTTC. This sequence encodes CASSFDNLGGYTF.

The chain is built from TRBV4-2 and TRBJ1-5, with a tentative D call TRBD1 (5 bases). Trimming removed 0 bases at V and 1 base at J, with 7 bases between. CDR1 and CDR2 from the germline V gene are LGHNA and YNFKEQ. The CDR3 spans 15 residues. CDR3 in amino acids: CASSQEAGSNQPQHF. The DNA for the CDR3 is TGTGCCAGCAGCCAAGAGGCAGGGAGCAATCAGCCCCAGCATTTT.

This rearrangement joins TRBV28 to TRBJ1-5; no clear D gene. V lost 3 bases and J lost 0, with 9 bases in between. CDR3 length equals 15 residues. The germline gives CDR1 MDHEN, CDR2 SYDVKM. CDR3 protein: CASSFTQNSNQPQHF. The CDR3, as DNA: TGTGCCAGCAGTTTTACCCAGAATAGCAATCAGCCCCAGCATTTT.